The rows below give T cell receptor beta chains drawn from one sample of a study of identical twins. TCRdb used MiXCR to reprocess the 5' RACE reads, holding one entry per CDR3 protein. The sample contains about 460,000 distinct CDR3 sequences, around 14% of which appear only once. The same sample was also studied in work on yellow fever vaccine responses in identical twins.

Sequencing was performed on CD4+ T cells sorted from blood. The receptors here all came from a young woman in good health. Both conserved end residues are part of each CDR3. Each record gives: J gene, D gene, clone size, V gene, CDR3 DNA, CDR3 protein. D genes are given only for firm matches. Size tells how often a clone was seen (once, few, many) or the class of an expanded clone, and some rows leave it out.

>TRBJ2-2|NA|few|TRBV7-2
TGTGCCAGCAGCCTTTGGGCCTCCGTCCCCGGGGAGCTGTTTTTT
CASSLWASVPGELFF
>TRBJ2-5|TRBD1|NA|TRBV9
TGTGCCAGCAGCGTAGGGGGGACAGCAAGGGGAGAGACCCAGTACTTC
CASSVGGTARGETQYF
>TRBJ2-5|NA|few|TRBV20-1
TGCAGTGCTAGAAGGCCGGGGGGACAAGGGGCCCAGTACTTC
CSARRPGGQGAQYF
>TRBJ1-5|NA|NA|TRBV28
TGTGCCAGCGGCGAGGGTTATCAGCCCCAGCATTTT
CASGEGYQPQHF
>TRBJ2-3|NA|few|TRBV7-9
TGTGCCAGCAGCCCGATAGCAGATACGCAGTATTTT
CASSPIADTQYF
>TRBJ1-1|TRBD1|NA|TRBV11-2
TGTGCCAGCAGCTACAGGACAGGGAAGAACACTGAAGCTTTCTTT
CASSYRTGKNTEAFF
>TRBJ2-5|NA|NA|TRBV9
TGTGCCAGCAGCGTAGGAGGGGAAGAGACCCAGTACTTC
CASSVGGEETQYF
>TRBJ2-7|NA|few|TRBV5-1
TGCGCCAGCAGCCTTAACGACTACGAGCAGTACTTC
CASSLNDYEQYF
>TRBJ2-2|NA|few|TRBV20-1
TGCAGTGCTGGAATGTCGAACACCGGGGAGCTGTTTTTT
CSAGMSNTGELFF
>TRBJ1-2|TRBD1|NA|TRBV29-1
TGCAGCGTTGGGGACAGGGGCTATGGCTACACCTTC
CSVGDRGYGYTF
>TRBJ2-5|TRBD2|few|TRBV20-1
TGCAGTGCCGCGTCGGCTAGCGGGAGTAAGCGAGGCCAAGAGACCCAGTACTTC
CSAASASGSKRGQETQYF
>TRBJ2-1|TRBD1|NA|TRBV7-3
TGTGCCAGCAGCATGACAGGGGTCGATGAGCAGTTCTTC
CASSMTGVDEQFF
>TRBJ2-5|NA|many|TRBV12-3/TRBV12-4
TGTGCCAGCAGTTTCGGACAAACCCAAGAGACCCAGTACTTC
CASSFGQTQETQYF
>TRBJ2-1|NA|NA|TRBV10-3
TGTGCCATCAGTGCGCCGGGACCGGCGGGGCAGTTCTTC
CAISAPGPAGQFF
>TRBJ2-1|NA|NA|TRBV28
TGTGCCAGCAGCCACAACCCGTACAATGAGCAGTTCTTC
CASSHNPYNEQFF
>TRBJ2-1|TRBD1|few|TRBV29-1
TGCAGCGTTAAAGGGGACAGGGGAGAGCAGCAGTTCTTC
CSVKGDRGEQQFF
>TRBJ2-7|NA|few|TRBV6-2/TRBV6-3
TGTGCCAGCAGGACATCGGGCTCCGCCCCCTACGAGCAGTACTTC
CASRTSGSAPYEQYF
>TRBJ2-7|TRBD1|NA|TRBV14
TGTGTCAGCAGCCAGGGACAGGTTAACTACGAGCAGTACTTC
CVSSQGQVNYEQYF
>TRBJ2-7|NA|few|TRBV28
TGTGCCAGCAGGCTGAGCACCAGTTACGAGCAGTACTTC
CASRLSTSYEQYF
>TRBJ2-3|TRBD2|NA|TRBV7-2
TGTGCCAGCAGCCCCCGCTCAGCGGGACGAAGCACAGATACGCAGTATTTT
CASSPRSAGRSTDTQYF
>TRBJ2-5|NA|NA|TRBV29-1
TGCAGCGTTGAAGCGGGCGGAGCGGAGACCCAGTACTTC
CSVEAGGAETQYF
>TRBJ2-1|TRBD2|many|TRBV7-9
TGTGCCAGCAGATCTGGGCGCCTAGCGGGTAACAATGAGCAGTTCTTC
CASRSGRLAGNNEQFF
>TRBJ1-1|TRBD1|NA|TRBV19
TGTGCCAGTAGTAGTATATCCGGGACAGGGAACACTGAAGCTTTCTTT
CASSSISGTGNTEAFF
>TRBJ1-2|NA|few|TRBV28
TGTGCCAGCAGTTTAGAGACCTACTATGGCTACACCTTC
CASSLETYYGYTF
>TRBJ2-1|TRBD2|NA|TRBV13
TGTGCCAGCGCCTACGCGGGGGTATACAATGAGCAGTTCTTC
CASAYAGVYNEQFF
>TRBJ2-7|NA|NA|TRBV20-1
TGCAGTGCTAGACTCTCCACGTCGTTCAACGAGCAGTACTTC
CSARLSTSFNEQYF
>TRBJ1-6|NA|many|TRBV5-1
TGCGCCAGCAGCTCGACAGGTGAAGGTTCACCCCTCCACTTT
CASSSTGEGSPLHF
>TRBJ1-3|NA|few|TRBV7-9
TGTGCCAGCCATGGCAGATCCTCTGGAAACACCATATATTTT
CASHGRSSGNTIYF
>TRBJ2-7|TRBD1|few|TRBV5-1
TGCGCCAGCAGCCGTCTAATTTCGACAGGGGGTACCTCCTACGAGCAGTACTTC
CASSRLISTGGTSYEQYF
>TRBJ2-3|NA|NA|TRBV30
TGTGCCTGGAGCGATGTACGGGGGAGCACAGATACGCAGTATTTT
CAWSDVRGSTDTQYF
>TRBJ2-2|TRBD2|few|TRBV4-2
TGTGCCAGCAGCCAAGATATCCCACTAGCGGGAGCAGACACCGGGGAGCTGTTTTTT
CASSQDIPLAGADTGELFF
>TRBJ2-7|NA|NA|TRBV6-4
TGTGCCAGCAGTGACGACAAGGAGGAGATTCCAGCTCCAGACAGCCCGACCTACGAGCAGTACTTC
CASSDDKEEIPAPDSPTYEQYF
>TRBJ2-5|NA|few|TRBV6-1
TGTGCCAGCAGAGGTCCAGGCTTGGGAGAAGAGACCCAGTACTTC
CASRGPGLGEETQYF
>TRBJ2-7|TRBD2|NA|TRBV7-8
TGTGCCAGCAGTCTACTAGCGGGAGGGTACAACTCCTACGAGCAGTACTTC
CASSLLAGGYNSYEQYF
>TRBJ1-1|NA|few|TRBV11-2
TGTGCCAGCAGCTTATTTCGAGCGAACACTGAAGCTTTCTTT
CASSLFRANTEAFF
>TRBJ2-5|NA|many|TRBV15
TGTGCCACCAGCAGAGCTCTGGAGCGGCAAGAGACCCAGTACTTC
CATSRALERQETQYF
>TRBJ2-2|TRBD2|few|TRBV4-1
TGCGCCAGCAGCCTCAGATGGACTAGCGGGAGAGAGGCCGGGGAGCTGTTTTTT
CASSLRWTSGREAGELFF
>TRBJ2-2|NA|NA|TRBV11-2
TGTGCCAGCAGCCAACAGGGAGTCGGGGAGCTGTTTTTT
CASSQQGVGELFF
>TRBJ1-1|NA|NA|TRBV28
TGTGCCAGCAGTTCGCCCGGGACGGGTTTGGGCACTGAAGCTTTCTTT
CASSSPGTGLGTEAFF
>TRBJ2-4|NA|NA|TRBV9
TGTGCCAGCAGCGCCGGGGGACTTAATAACCCGGTAGCCAAAAACATTCAGTACTTC
CASSAGGLNNPVAKNIQYF
>TRBJ1-1|NA|few|TRBV4-1
TGCGCCAGCAGCCAAGTAGTGACGAGTGGGGTCACTGAAGCTTTCTTT
CASSQVVTSGVTEAFF
>TRBJ2-7|TRBD1|many|TRBV5-5
TGTGCCAGCAGTTTGGCCCCCGCGACAGGGGGTTCCTACGAGCAGTACTTC
CASSLAPATGGSYEQYF